A selection of T cell receptor beta chains follows, all from one sample in a study of blood T cell repertoires in COVID-19. Repertoires were generated with immunoSEQ multiplex PCR, while TCRdb's copy carries only in-frame clones and drops some. The sample yields about 180,000 clones, around 85% seen once. Material for sequencing was peripheral blood. All receptors derive from a human donor with active or convalescent COVID-19. The donor label of this sample is uncertain. Both conserved end residues are part of each CDR3. The order of the fields is clone size, V gene, J gene, D gene, CDR3 DNA, CDR3 protein. The D gene is left open where the match is weak. Some rows mark clone size as missing; the rest say once, few, many or name a class of expanded clone.

.,TRBV23-1,TRBJ1-2,.,TGCGCCAGCAGTCAATCTCTTTTGACTCGATGGCCTAGCGAAGGCTACACCTTC,CASSQSLLTRWPSEGYTF
.,TRBV12-5,TRBJ1-1,.,TGTGCTAGTGGTTTGAGAGGGATGGACACTGAAGCTTTCTTT,CASGLRGMDTEAFF
few,TRBV2,TRBJ1-1,TRBD1,TGTGCCATCAATCAACAGGGGAGGTTGAACACTGAAGCTTTCTTT,CAINQQGRLNTEAFF
.,TRBV5-4,TRBJ2-5,TRBD2,TGTGCCAGCAGCCCCGGAGGCCCTAGCGGTACGGAGACCCAGTACTTC,CASSPGGPSGTETQYF
.,TRBV5-5,TRBJ2-7,.,TGTGCCAGCAGCTTGGCCTCCTCCTACGAGCAGTACTTC,CASSLASSYEQYF
.,TRBV29-1,TRBJ2-3,.,TGCAGCGTTGAGGCCCCGGCGGGACCCACAGATACGCAGTATTTT,CSVEAPAGPTDTQYF
.,TRBV7-9,TRBJ1-5,.,TGTGCCAGCAGCCGCTTCAAGGATGGAGGCAATCAGCCCCAGCATTTT,CASSRFKDGGNQPQHF
.,TRBV3-1/TRBV3-2,TRBJ1-6,.,TGTGCCAGCAGCCCGAGGGGGAATGGTTCACCCCTCCACTTT,CASSPRGNGSPLHF
.,TRBV9,TRBJ1-2,TRBD1,TGTGCCAGCAGCTTAGGACCGGGACAGCCCTATGGCTACACCTTC,CASSLGPGQPYGYTF
once,TRBV7-2,TRBJ2-5,TRBD1,TGTGCCAGCAGCCGGACAGGGGTTACTTTGGAGACCCAGTACTTC,CASSRTGVTLETQYF
.,TRBV25-1,TRBJ1-1,.,TGTGCCAGCAGGGATCGTTTTGGGGGGAGTAGCACTGAAGCTTTCTTT,CASRDRFGGSSTEAFF
.,TRBV12-3/TRBV12-4,TRBJ2-2,.,TGTGCCAGCAGCAGGACCGGGGAGCTGTTTTTT,CASSRTGELFF
once,TRBV7-8,TRBJ2-7,.,TGTGCCAGCAGCTTAATGGTGGGTCAGGGTGTTCACGAGCAGTACTTC,CASSLMVGQGVHEQYF
.,TRBV6-5,TRBJ2-1,TRBD2,TGTGCCAGCAGAAGCGGGGGGGCCTACAATGAGCAGTTCTTC,CASRSGGAYNEQFF
few,TRBV11-2,TRBJ2-7,.,TGTGCCAGCAGCTTAACCGGACAGTACGAGCAGTACTTC,CASSLTGQYEQYF